These 29 T cell receptor beta chains share one sample of origin, sequenced in a study of blood T cells in healthy people across ages. Sample-barcoded 5' priming and a J-beta primer mix drove a second PCR of about 6 to 12 cycles. Each CDR3 protein is one row after TCRdb ran MiXCR on the 5' RACE reads. The sample lists approximately 730,000 distinct CDR3 sequences, 35% to 45% occurring once. Specimen: blood. All receptors come from a woman aged 55-70 years in good health.

J is TRBJ1-5 and V is TRBV25-1; a weak D match, TRBD1 (5 bases). V was trimmed by 4 bases and J by 7 bases, leaving 11 bases between them. The CDR3 consists of 13 residues. Germline CDR1 MGHDK, CDR2 SYGVNS. The CDR3 nucleotides read TGTGCCAGCAGTGCGGCAGGGCTGCAGCCCCAGCATTTT. Protein: CASSAAGLQPQHF. Full variable domain (remainder filled in from reference TRBV25-1 and TRBJ1-5): EADIYQTPRYLVIGTGKKITLECSQTMGHDKMYWYQQDPGMELHLIHYSYGVNSTEKGDLSSESTVSRIRTEHFPLTLESARPSHTSQYLCASSAAGLQPQHFGDGTRLSIL.

This clonotype was found a few times. V is TRBV29-1 and J is TRBJ1-1, with D hard to call. The CDR3 is 14 residues long. Deletions cut 4 bases from V and 3 bases from J, with 15 bases between. CDR1 and CDR2 (germline): SQVTM, ANQGSEA. Here the CDR3 DNA reads TGCAGCGTTGTCGGACCCCGGCGGGACACTGAAGCTTTCTTT. This gives the protein CSVVGPRRDTEAFF.

This clonotype was counted at least ten times. CDR3 in amino acids: CSVGQGWVGAKNIQYF. The CDR3 coding sequence is TGCAGCGTAGGACAGGGATGGGTAGGAGCCAAAAACATTCAGTACTTC. The chain combines TRBV29-1 with TRBJ2-4; 8 positions match TRBD1. Trimming cost V 6 bases and J 0 bases; bases outside gene matches: 10. The CDR3 runs to 16 residues. Per germline, CDR1 SQVTM and CDR2 ANQGSEA.

The chain has TRBV18 and TRBJ1-5, with D possibly TRBD1 on 5 matching bases. In germline, CDR1 is KGHSH, CDR2 LQKENI. The CDR3 loop spans 14 amino acids. Trimming took off 2 bases at V and 6 bases at J, with 11 bases between the two ends. The CDR3 nucleotides read TGTGCCAGCTCACCAGAAGGGGCCGGTCAGCCCCAGCATTTT. Translation gives CASSPEGAGQPQHF.

CDR3 bases: TGTGCCAGCAGTTTACCAGGACTAGCGGGAGTGGATGAGCAGTACTTC. As protein: CASSLPGLAGVDEQYF. The chain joins TRBV6-2 or TRBV6-3 to TRBJ2-7, with 13 nucleotides matching TRBD2. The CDR3 spans 16 residues. Germline CDR1 is MNHEY and CDR2 is SVGEGT. The trim removed 4 bases at V and 7 bases at J, leaving 10 bases unmatched.

The rearrangement joins TRBV28 to TRBJ2-5; D unclear. V shed 1 base and J shed 0 bases, with 6 bases lying between them. In germline, CDR1 is MDHEN, CDR2 SYDVKM. The CDR3 length is 14 residues. The CDR3 protein is CASSLSRNQETQYF. In DNA form, the CDR3 reads TGTGCCAGCAGTTTATCCCGCAACCAAGAGACCCAGTACTTC.

The sample holds many counts of this clonotype. The chain uses TRBV12-3 or TRBV12-4 and TRBJ1-2; TRBD1 is a possible D gene (6 bases). The CDR3 is 15 amino acids. The germline V and J ends were trimmed by 4 bases and 4 bases, with 16 bases remaining between them. The chain's CDR3 is CASSSGGTWGYGYTF. CDR3 bases: TGTGCCAGCAGTTCGGGTGGGACATGGGGCTATGGCTACACCTTC.

This clonotype was observed at least ten times. The V and J genes are TRBV12-3 or TRBV12-4 and TRBJ2-3, with D maybe TRBD1 (5 bases). The V gene lost 5 bases and the J gene lost 2 bases, with 11 bases spanning the gap. The CDR3 totals 14 residues. The CDR3, as DNA: TGTGCCAGCAGTCCAAGGGGCGACACAGATACGCAGTATTTT. As protein: CASSPRGDTDTQYF.

This clonotype was recorded a few times. The chain couples TRBV4-3 to TRBJ2-3; maybe TRBD2 (6 bases). The CDR3 is 18 amino acids. Germline CDR1 is LGHNA and CDR2 is YSLEER. V was clipped by 3 bases and J by 0 bases, with 19 bases between them. CDR3 loop: CASSQTFWSGLSTDTQYF. Here the CDR3 DNA reads TGCGCCAGCAGCCAGACATTCTGGAGCGGGTTGAGCACAGATACGCAGTATTTT.

About this clonotype itself: Mismatch with germline at one junction end may stem from a read error. The V gene is TRBV12-3 or TRBV12-4, the J gene TRBJ2-3; the match to TRBD1 covers 10 bases. The CDR3 runs to 14 residues. The CDR3 here is CAGSQDRGADTQYF. For the CDR3, the DNA is TGTGCCGGCAGTCAGGACAGGGGGGCAGATACGCAGTATTTT.

The genes are TRBV28 and TRBJ2-1; 7 bases map to TRBD2. The V gene's germline CDR1 is MDHEN and CDR2 SYDVKM. With 11 bases clipped from V and 9 bases from J, the junction kept 16 bases outside the gene matches. The CDR3 runs 14 residues. Written as DNA, the CDR3 is TGTGCCGACAGTTTGTTCGGTCCGGGGGGTGAGCAGTTCTTC. This gives the protein CADSLFGPGGEQFF.

This clonotype was observed a handful of times. This sequence joins TRBV20-1 and TRBJ2-7; D is undetermined. V dropped 6 bases and J dropped 1 base, with 13 bases sitting between them. The CDR3 runs to 13 residues. Germline-derived CDR1 and CDR2 are DFQATT and SNEGSKA (reference sequence). The CDR3 is CSARQFQSYEQYF. The CDR3 nucleotides are TGCAGTGCCAGGCAATTCCAGTCCTACGAGCAGTACTTC.

The chain couples TRBV5-8 to TRBJ1-5; D is unresolved. Deletions cut 1 base from V and 0 bases from J, with 5 bases between. Germline CDR1 SGHTS, CDR2 YDEGEE. The CDR3 is 14 residues long. The CDR3 bases are TGTGCCAGCAGCTTGTTAAATAGCAATCAGCCCCAGCATTTT. Translating gives CASSLLNSNQPQHF.

The chain combines TRBV19 with TRBJ2-4; 7 nucleotides match TRBD1. The germline V gene encodes CDR1 LNHDA and CDR2 SQIVND (reference sequence). CDR3 length equals 17 residues. The V and J ends lost 7 bases and 3 bases, in that order; junction bases with no gene match: 15. CDR3 residues: CASKSYGQVMGKNIQYF. In DNA form, the CDR3 reads TGTGCCAGTAAAAGCTACGGACAGGTCATGGGCAAAAACATTCAGTACTTC.

A few counts support this clonotype. The chain employs TRBV7-3 and TRBJ2-3, with TRBD2 matching over 8 bases. The CDR3 contains 16 residues. Germline lookup yields CDR1 SGHTA and CDR2 FQGTGA. The ends lost 3 bases at V and 4 bases at J; junction bases unmatched: 9. CDR3 region: CASSFHSPGGADTQYF. The CDR3 region has the DNA TGTGCCAGCAGCTTCCATTCGCCCGGGGGGGCAGATACGCAGTATTTT.

The chain couples TRBV28 to TRBJ2-5; 10 bases map to TRBD2. The J call may be faulty, since TRBJ2-7 better matches the DNA end. The CDR3 is 16 amino acids. CDR1 MDHEN and CDR2 SYDVKM come from the germline V gene. CDR3 residues: CASSLIRTSGSREQYF. Here the CDR3 DNA reads TGTGCCAGCAGTTTAATAAGGACTAGCGGTTCCCGCGAGCAGTACTTC.

CDR3 in DNA: TGTGCCAGCTCAATGTACAACACCGCTAGCACAGATACGCAGTATTTT. Translating gives CASSMYNTASTDTQYF. The chain recombines TRBV18 with TRBJ2-3; D not certain. V was shortened by 5 bases and J by 0 bases, with 15 bases between the two germline ends. CDR3 length: 16 residues. Germline lookup yields CDR1 KGHSH and CDR2 LQKENI.

This clonotype has only one observation. Given a much more abundant clone one base away, this may be a read error. The rearrangement uses TRBV7-2 and TRBJ2-7; D gene unclear. CDR1 and CDR2 (germline): SGHTA, FQGNSA. The ends were cut back, 8 bases at V and 6 bases at J, with 17 bases in the middle. CDR3 size: 13 residues. In DNA form, the CDR3 reads TGTGCCAGCCGCCCACCGAGTGGTATCGAGCAGTACTTC. Its translation: CASRPPSGIEQYF.

The chain uses TRBV10-3 and TRBJ2-3; 7 bases fit TRBD2. The CDR3 extends over 15 amino acids. Germline loops: CDR1 ENHRY, CDR2 SYGVKD. V gave up 3 bases and J gave up 5 bases; unmatched junction bases: 8. The CDR3 nucleotides read TGTGCCATCAGTGACCGGACTAGTGGGGGAGATACGCAGTATTTT. It translates to CAISDRTSGGDTQYF.

This chain links TRBV11-3 with TRBJ2-1, with 8 bases fitting TRBD2. The CDR3 is 17 residues long. With V trimmed by 5 bases and J by 0 bases, 9 bases remained unmatched. Per the germline V gene, CDR1 is SGHNT and CDR2 is YENEEA. The CDR3 nucleotides read TGTGCCAGCAGCCCTTCTAGCGGGCCGGACTCCTACAATGAGCAGTTCTTC. This gives the protein CASSPSSGPDSYNEQFF.

At least ten counts were recorded for this clonotype. V is TRBV15 and J is TRBJ2-3, with D perhaps TRBD2 (5 bases). V was cut by 5 bases and J by 0 bases, with 9 bases left in between. Germline V lookup: CDR1 LNHNV, CDR2 YYDKDF (reference sequence). There are 14 residues in the CDR3. The CDR3 sequence: CATSVDSSTDTQYF. The DNA for the CDR3 is TGTGCCACCAGCGTGGACTCTAGCACAGATACGCAGTATTTT. Together with reference TRBV15 and TRBJ2-3, the CDR3 gives the full variable domain: DAMVIQNPRYQVTQFGKPVTLSCSQTLNHNVMYWYQQKSSQAPKLLFHYYDKDFNNEADTPDNFQSRRPNTSFCFLDIRSPGLGDTAMYLCATSVDSSTDTQYFGPGTRLTVL.

The genes are TRBV10-3 and TRBJ2-3, with D possibly matching TRBD1 (6 bases). Trimming pared 6 bases from V and 1 base from J, leaving 11 bases between. The germline V gene encodes CDR1 ENHRY and CDR2 SYGVKD. The CDR3 runs to 14 residues. The DNA for the CDR3 is TGTGCCATCAGCTCGGGACACCGCACAGATACGCAGTATTTT. This translates into CAISSGHRTDTQYF.

V is TRBV11-2 and J is TRBJ2-2; 13 bases align to TRBD2. Trimming removed 7 bases from V and 2 bases from J; junction bases left unmatched: 13. Germline values: CDR1 SGHAT, CDR2 FQNNGV. The CDR3 extends over 19 amino acids. As DNA, the CDR3 is TGTGCCAGCATCCACTTCAAAGGGACTAGCGGGGCCAACACCGGGGAGCTGTTTTTT. This translates into CASIHFKGTSGANTGELFF.

J is TRBJ1-3 and V is TRBV5-1, with D possibly TRBD1 on 5 matching bases. Trimming stripped 0 bases from V and 4 bases from J, with 11 bases between. CDR3 length: 15 residues. Germline V gene data show CDR1 as SGHRS and CDR2 as YFSETQ. CDR3 in amino acids: CASSLDGANGNTIYF. In nucleotides, the CDR3 is TGCGCCAGCAGCTTGGATGGGGCAAACGGAAACACCATATATTTT.

This clonotype turned up a few times. The rearrangement uses TRBV12-3 or TRBV12-4 and TRBJ1-4; 7 positions agree with TRBD1. The CDR3 has 14 residues. The V segment lost 8 bases and the J segment 7 bases; nucleotides outside the gene matches: 10. The CDR3 loop is CASHRQGNLEKLFF. The CDR3 DNA reads as TGTGCCAGCCACCGACAGGGTAACCTTGAAAAACTGTTTTTT.

Remarks on this clonotype: The junction departs from germline at one end; a sequencing error may be responsible. This chain joins TRBV12-3 or TRBV12-4 and TRBJ2-6, with D possibly TRBD1 on 5 matching bases. The CDR3 loop spans 17 amino acids. CDR3 sequence: CASSQGVYISGANALTF. The CDR3 DNA is TGTGCCAGCAGCCAAGGGGTCTACATCTCTGGGGCCAACGCCCTGACTTTC.

This clonotype was detected a few times. The chain has TRBV20-1 and TRBJ2-3; a weak D match, TRBD1 (6 bases). Deletions cut 5 bases from V and 2 bases from J, with 20 bases between. CDR1 is DFQATT and CDR2 is SNEGSKA in the germline V gene (reference sequence). The CDR3 spans 16 residues. The CDR3 DNA is TGCAGTGCTGTATTGATCCTAGGACAGACCACAGATACGCAGTATTTT. Its translation: CSAVLILGQTTDTQYF.

The chain combines TRBV5-1 with TRBJ2-5; perhaps TRBD2 as D (7 bases). Germline loops: CDR1 SGHRS, CDR2 YFSETQ. This CDR3 is built from 12 residues. V shed 8 bases and J shed 4 bases, with 12 bases lying between them. CDR3 loop: CASWGGPETQYF. CDR3 sequence (DNA): TGCGCCAGTTGGGGGGGGCCAGAGACCCAGTACTTC.

In its sample, this clonotype was seen many times. The chain employs TRBV29-1 and TRBJ2-7; tentatively, D is TRBD1 or TRBD2 (5 bases each). The germline V and J ends were trimmed by 5 bases and 0 bases, with 14 bases remaining between them. In germline, CDR1 is SQVTM, CDR2 ANQGSEA. The CDR3 length is 14 residues. CDR3: CSVLGTPSSYEQYF. CDR3 in DNA: TGCAGCGTTCTTGGGACCCCGAGCTCCTACGAGCAGTACTTC.